This TCR delta chain was sequenced in a study of γδ T cells in repeated Plasmodium falciparum infection. By sample fraction, this clone is medium-sized (0.01 to 0.1%). Other DNA sequences of this sample code for an identical CDR3. TCRdb re-called the multiplex PCR reads through CATT. The sample lists 45,000 to 70,000 delta-chain clones; 1.5% to 2% were seen once. The clonotype originates from a pool of human donors (malaria-infected and uninfected, not separated). The sample consisted of gamma-delta T cells from blood.

CDR3 coding DNA: TGTGCTCTTGGGGAGGGAACCCTTCGCCCTGCTAGGTGGGGGATAAGCGATAAACTCATCTTT. Protein product: CALGEGTLRPARWGISDKLIF. This chain links TRDV1 with TRDJ1, with TRDD3 matching over 9 bases. Trimming cost V 3 bases and J 4 bases; bases outside gene matches: 24. The CDR3 consists of 21 residues. Germline CDR1 reads TSWWSYY; CDR2 reads QGS.